This T cell receptor beta chain was sequenced in a study of CD8+CD57+ T cells in acquired aplastic anemia. Turning to the study itself: The average for DNA from sorted CD4+ and CD8+ cells was roughly 3 ug. General observations from the study: The same twenty-nine CD8+ CDR3 sequences occurred in patients and in controls.

This clonotype was seen at least ten times. Its specificity is unknown. J was trimmed by 9 bases and V by 5 bases; bases with no gene match: 12. The CDR3 has 16 amino acids. Germline CDR1 SEHNR, CDR2 FQNEAQ (reference sequence). Genomic DNA, the template, was used for profiling of the TCR beta VDJ and CDR3. TCRdb processed the reads anew with MiXCR; each CDR3 protein has one entry. This table holds 95,000 to 150,000 distinct CDR3 sequences, about 40% found once. Patients selected for sequencing had displayed CD8+CD57+ cell expansion by flow cytometry. Severe acquired aplastic anemia affected all patients. Patients were untreated when blood was sampled.

V gene TRBV7-9 combines with J gene TRBJ1-6, with 8 bases that match TRBD1. Material for sequencing was sorted CD4+, CD8+, or CD8+CD57+ T cells (not recorded which) from PBMCs. The receptor was derived from a human donor with aplastic anemia. In DNA form, the CDR3 reads TGTGCCAGCAGCCCGATTTGGGACAGGAGAGGTTCACCCCTCCACTTT. It codes for CASSPIWDRRGSPLHF. The whole variable domain, filled in from reference TRBV7-9 and TRBJ1-6, reads DTGVSQNPRHKITKRGQNVTFRCDPISEHNRLYWYRQTLGQGPEFLTYFQNEAQLEKSRLLSDRFSAERPKGSFSTLEIQRTEQGDSAMYLCASSPIWDRRGSPLHFGNGTRLTVT.